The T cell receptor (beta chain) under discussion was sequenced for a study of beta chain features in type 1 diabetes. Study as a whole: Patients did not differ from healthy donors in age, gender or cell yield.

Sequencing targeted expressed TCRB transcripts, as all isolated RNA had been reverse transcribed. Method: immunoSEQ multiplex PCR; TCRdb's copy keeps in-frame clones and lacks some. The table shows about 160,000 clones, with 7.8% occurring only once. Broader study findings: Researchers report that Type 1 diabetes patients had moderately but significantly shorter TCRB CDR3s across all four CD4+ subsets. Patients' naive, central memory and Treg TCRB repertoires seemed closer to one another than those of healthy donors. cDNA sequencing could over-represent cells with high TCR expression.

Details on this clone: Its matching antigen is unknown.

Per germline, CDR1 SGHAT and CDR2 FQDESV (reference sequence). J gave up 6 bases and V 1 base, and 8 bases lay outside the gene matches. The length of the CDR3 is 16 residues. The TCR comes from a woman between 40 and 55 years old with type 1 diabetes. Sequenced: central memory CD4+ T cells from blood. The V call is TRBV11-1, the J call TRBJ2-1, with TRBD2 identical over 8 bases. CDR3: CASSLGGAGERNEQFF. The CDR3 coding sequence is TGTGCCAGCAGCTTAGGTGGAGCGGGAGAGCGCAATGAGCAGTTCTTC.